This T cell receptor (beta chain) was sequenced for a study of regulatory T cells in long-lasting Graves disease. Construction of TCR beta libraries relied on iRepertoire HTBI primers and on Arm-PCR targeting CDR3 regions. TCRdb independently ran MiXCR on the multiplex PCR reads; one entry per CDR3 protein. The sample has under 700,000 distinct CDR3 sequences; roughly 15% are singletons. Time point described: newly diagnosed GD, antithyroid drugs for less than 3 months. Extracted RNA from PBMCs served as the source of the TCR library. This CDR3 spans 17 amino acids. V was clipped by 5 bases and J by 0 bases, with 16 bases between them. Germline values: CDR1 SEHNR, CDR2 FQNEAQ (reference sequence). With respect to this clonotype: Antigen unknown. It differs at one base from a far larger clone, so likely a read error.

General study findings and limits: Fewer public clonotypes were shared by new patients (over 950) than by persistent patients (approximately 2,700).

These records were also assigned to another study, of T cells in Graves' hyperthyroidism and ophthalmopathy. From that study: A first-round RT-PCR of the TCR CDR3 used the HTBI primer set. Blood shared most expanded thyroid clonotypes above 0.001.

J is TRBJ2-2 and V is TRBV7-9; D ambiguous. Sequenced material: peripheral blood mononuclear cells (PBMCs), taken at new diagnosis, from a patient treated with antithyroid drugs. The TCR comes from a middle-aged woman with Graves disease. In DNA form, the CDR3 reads TGTGCCAGCAGCCCCCCTAGTCGTCTCTCGAACACCGGGGAGCTGTTTTTT. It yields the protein CASSPPSRLSNTGELFF.